This entry concerns a single T cell receptor (beta chain). This specimen belongs to a study of spatial heterogeneity in lung cancer. TCRdb called the 5' RACE reads again in MiXCR, with one record for every CDR3 protein. This repertoire shows tens of thousands of distinct CDR3 sequences, about an eighth found once; its top ten account for 50% to 60%. The CDR3 has 14 amino acids. Germline V CDR1 and CDR2: SNHLY, FYNNEI. The V and J ends lost 6 bases and 1 base respectively, with 9 bases between them. Time point defined: sample taken at primary tumor resection. Tumor, nontumor lung or frozen PBMC supplied whole RNA that was sequenced unsorted.

The chain employs TRBV2 and TRBJ2-2; D is possibly TRBD1 (5 bases). Source: PBMCs, taken at surgery. This clonotype was obtained from a male donor with early-stage non-small cell lung cancer. CDR3 sequence (DNA): TGTGCCAGCAGGATGACAGTGAACACCGGGGAGCTGTTTTTT. As protein: CASRMTVNTGELFF.